The rows below give T cell receptor beta chains drawn from one sample of a study of high-grade serous ovarian cancer treatment subgroups. Using immunoSEQ multiplex PCR, the repertoire was profiled, and TCRdb retains in-frame clones only, with some absent. The sample contains about 3,300 clones, 60% to 85% of which appear only once. Sequenced: tumor tissue. The receptors were sampled from a human donor with high-grade serous ovarian cancer. Both conserved end residues are part of each CDR3. The order of the fields is CDR3 DNA, CDR3 protein, V gene, CDR3 length, J gene, clone size, D gene. A D gene is named only where the DNA matches it firmly. Size is stated for part of the rows, as once, few or many counts, or as a class when the clone is expanded.

TGCGCCAGCAGCTTAGCAGGGGGCAAATACGAGCAGTACTTC | CASSLAGGKYEQYF | TRBV5-1 | 14 | TRBJ2-7 | NA | TRBD1
TGTGCCAGCAGCTTAGGGGCGCGGGGGCGGGCCTACGAGCAGTACTTC | CASSLGARGRAYEQYF | TRBV13 | 16 | TRBJ2-7 | NA | NA
TGTGCCAGCAGTGATCCCGGGGGCAGGGAGACCCAGTACTTC | CASSDPGGRETQYF | TRBV6-1 | 14 | TRBJ2-5 | NA | NA
TGCGCCAGCAGCTTTCTAGCGGGAGCTGAGCAGTTCTTC | CASSFLAGAEQFF | TRBV5-1 | 13 | TRBJ2-1 | NA | TRBD2
TGTGCCAGCAGCTTAGATCGTTCGACAAGGGGAGGGCCCCAGCATTTT | CASSLDRSTRGGPQHF | TRBV7-8 | 16 | TRBJ1-5 | NA | NA
TGTGCCAGCTCACCATCCCCACAGTTAATCGTATACAATGAGCAGTTCTTC | CASSPSPQLIVYNEQFF | TRBV18 | 17 | TRBJ2-1 | NA | NA
TGTGCCAGCTCACCCCCGGGACTAGGAACACGGCAGGGTGAGCAGTTCTTC | CASSPPGLGTRQGEQFF | TRBV18 | 17 | TRBJ2-1 | NA | TRBD2
TGTGCCAGCAGCGTAGGGGGAGGCGGGAGTCCCACAGATACGCAGTATTTT | CASSVGGGGSPTDTQYF | TRBV9 | 17 | TRBJ2-3 | NA | TRBD2
TGTGCCAGCAGCCGCGTCCCAGGGGGGCGGGATGGCTACACCTTC | CASSRVPGGRDGYTF | TRBV7-9 | 15 | TRBJ1-2 | NA | TRBD1
TGTGCCAGCAGCTTAGAATCGGGCTATGGCTACACCTTC | CASSLESGYGYTF | TRBV7-2 | 13 | TRBJ1-2 | NA | NA
TGTGCCAGCAGCTTAGGCTCTATCTTAGGGGAGCAGTACTTC | CASSLGSILGEQYF | TRBV7-2 | 14 | TRBJ2-7 | NA | NA
TGTGCCAGCAGCGGGGAGTGGTTAAGCACAGATACGCAGTATTTT | CASSGEWLSTDTQYF | TRBV7-2 | 15 | TRBJ2-3 | NA | NA
TGTGCCAGCACCACGATAGTTGCAACTAATGAAAAACTGTTTTTT | CASTTIVATNEKLFF | TRBV6-1 | 15 | TRBJ1-4 | few | NA
TGTGCCAGCAGCTTAGGGGGGGTTGAGCAGTACTTC | CASSLGGVEQYF | TRBV7-9 | 12 | TRBJ2-7 | NA | NA
TGTGCCAGCAGCTTAACTAGCGGGAGTATGAATGAGCAGTTCTTC | CASSLTSGSMNEQFF | TRBV7-2 | 15 | TRBJ2-1 | NA | TRBD2
TGTGCCAGCAGCCTAAACAGCATCTACGAGCAGTACTTC | CASSLNSIYEQYF | TRBV7-8 | 13 | TRBJ2-7 | NA | NA
TGTGCCAGCAGCTTAGGCCGGGAGGGGCCCTACGAGCAGTACTTC | CASSLGREGPYEQYF | TRBV11-3 | 15 | TRBJ2-7 | NA | TRBD2
TGTGCCACTTCAACGGGGGGGACTGAAGCTTTCTTT | CATSTGGTEAFF | TRBV19 | 12 | TRBJ1-1 | NA | NA
TGTGCCAGTAGTAATACGGGCGGCACTGAAGCTTTCTTT | CASSNTGGTEAFF | TRBV19 | 13 | TRBJ1-1 | once | NA
TGTGCCAGCAGTACCGGAGGGTTCTCTTACGAGCAGTACTTC | CASSTGGFSYEQYF | TRBV6-6 | 14 | TRBJ2-7 | NA | NA
TGTGCCAGCAGTCCCTGGACAGTGGGCAAAAACATTCAGTACTTC | CASSPWTVGKNIQYF | TRBV27 | 15 | TRBJ2-4 | NA | NA
TGTGCCAGCAGCGTAACGGGACTACCCTACGAGCAGTACTTC | CASSVTGLPYEQYF | TRBV7-2 | 14 | TRBJ2-7 | NA | TRBD2
TGTGCCAGCAGCTTTCAGGCGATGGGCTCCTACGAGCAGTACTTC | CASSFQAMGSYEQYF | TRBV7-2 | 15 | TRBJ2-7 | NA | NA
TGTGCCAGCTCACCGGACGATAACCAGCCCCAGCATTTT | CASSPDDNQPQHF | TRBV18 | 13 | TRBJ1-5 | once | NA
TGTGCCAGCAACCCCGGACTAGCGGGTAACAATGAGCAGTTCTTC | CASNPGLAGNNEQFF | TRBV11-2 | 15 | TRBJ2-1 | NA | TRBD2
TGTGCCAGCAGCTTAACTTCAGGGATGGGGTCACCCCTCCACTTT | CASSLTSGMGSPLHF | TRBV7-3 | 15 | TRBJ1-6 | NA | NA
TGTGCCAGCAGACCAGGGTGGGGCTACTACGAGCAGTACTTC | CASRPGWGYYEQYF | TRBV28 | 14 | TRBJ2-7 | NA | NA
TGTGCCAGCAGCTTGACTAGCGGGAGGAACAATGAGCAGTTCTTC | CASSLTSGRNNEQFF | TRBV7-2 | 15 | TRBJ2-1 | NA | TRBD2
TGTGCCAGTAATGACAGACAGGGGAATGAAAAACTGTTTTTT | CASNDRQGNEKLFF | TRBV19 | 14 | TRBJ1-4 | NA | TRBD1
TGTGCCAGCAGCTTGGAGGTTGGTCGTGGCACTGAAGCTTTCTTT | CASSLEVGRGTEAFF | TRBV5-5 | 15 | TRBJ1-1 | NA | NA
TGTGCCAGCAGGACCAGGGGGGCAACGGGAGAGACCCAGTACTTC | CASRTRGATGETQYF | TRBV7-2 | 15 | TRBJ2-5 | NA | NA
TGTGCCAGCAAGGAGGGTAGCACAGATACGCAGTATTTT | CASKEGSTDTQYF | TRBV27 | 13 | TRBJ2-3 | once | NA
TGCAGCGTTGAAGTCGTGAGTAGGTTAGCCAAAAACATTCAGTACTTC | CSVEVVSRLAKNIQYF | TRBV29-1 | 16 | TRBJ2-4 | NA | NA
TGTGCCAGCAGCAGAGCGGGAGAAGATACGCAGTATTTT | CASSRAGEDTQYF | TRBV5-4 | 13 | TRBJ2-3 | NA | TRBD2
TGCGCCAGCAGCCAAGGAGAGGACAGGGTGAATGGTGAGCAGTACTTC | CASSQGEDRVNGEQYF | TRBV4-1 | 16 | TRBJ2-7 | few | TRBD1
TGTGCCAGCTCGGGACGGAGCTCCTACGAGCAGTACTTC | CASSGRSSYEQYF | TRBV18 | 13 | TRBJ2-7 | NA | NA
TGTGCCAGCAGTGATCTTAGGGCGGCCCAAGAGACCCAGTACTTC | CASSDLRAAQETQYF | TRBV25-1 | 15 | TRBJ2-5 | NA | NA
TGTGCCAGCAGCTTACTAGCCGGGGAGCAGTACTTC | CASSLLAGEQYF | TRBV7-6 | 12 | TRBJ2-7 | NA | NA
TGCGCCAGCAGCCAAGAGTGGGACACTGAAGCTTTCTTT | CASSQEWDTEAFF | TRBV4-3 | 13 | TRBJ1-1 | NA | NA
TGTGCCAGCAGTTCAGCCGGGACTAGCTACAATGAGCAGTTCTTC | CASSSAGTSYNEQFF | TRBV28 | 15 | TRBJ2-1 | NA | TRBD2